The clone carrying this T cell receptor (beta chain) was seen only a few times. The antigen remains unidentified. The V end lost 4 bases, the J end lost 4 bases, and 26 bases lay between the germline ends. The CDR3 has 18 residues. The V gene's germline CDR1 is SGHKS and CDR2 YYEKEE (reference sequence). The authors sorted CD4+ naive, central memory, regulatory and stem cell-like memory cells via CD45RO/CCR7/CD25/CD127/CD95/CD27. These data belong to a study of beta chain features in type 1 diabetes. Findings of the study overall: Type 1 diabetes patients had VDJ junctions that carried fewer insertions and more deletions. TCRB CDR3s were moderately but significantly shorter in Type 1 diabetes patients in all four CD4+ subsets.

All of the isolated RNA was reverse transcribed, so expressed TCRB transcripts were sequenced. It was found that naive, central memory and regulatory T cell samples averaged about 3.57 million reads. Assay: immunoSEQ multiplex PCR; the TCRdb copy retains only in-frame clones and omits some. In the table there are hundreds of thousands of clones, over 11% of which are singletons. This receptor was identified in a man aged 18 to 30 with type 1 diabetes. V is TRBV5-5 and J is TRBJ1-2; a possible D gene is TRBD1 (6 bases). Sequenced: naive CD4+ T cells from blood. CDR3 amino acids: CASSPWGLGGASGYGYTF. The CDR3 DNA reads as TGTGCCAGCAGCCCCTGGGGCCTAGGGGGGGCGTCTGGCTATGGCTACACCTTC.